The clone carrying this TCR beta chain appeared a few times. CDR1 DFQATT and CDR2 SNEGSKA come from the germline V gene (reference sequence). This CDR3 has 14 amino acids. Trimming took 3 bases from V and 0 from J, leaving 9 bases between them. The entry originates in a study of control samples from healthy donors and cancer patients. Data came from immunoSEQ multiplex PCR; TCRdb stores just in-frame clones and leaves some out. The sample has 100,000 or so clones; roughly 83% are singletons. The specimen was blood. The chain employs TRBV20-1 and TRBJ1-5, with D uncertain. The receptor's source is a woman aged 25 to 39 in good health. Here the CDR3 reads CSASRAYSNQPQHF. The CDR3 DNA follows: TGCAGTGCTAGTCGGGCTTATAGCAATCAGCCCCAGCATTTT.